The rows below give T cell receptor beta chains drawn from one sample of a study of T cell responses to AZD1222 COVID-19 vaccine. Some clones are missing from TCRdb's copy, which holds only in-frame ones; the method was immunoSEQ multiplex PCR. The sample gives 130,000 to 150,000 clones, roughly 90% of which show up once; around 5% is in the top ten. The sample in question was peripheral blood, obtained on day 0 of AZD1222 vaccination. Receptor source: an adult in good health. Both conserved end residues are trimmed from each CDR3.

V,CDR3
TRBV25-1,ASSEHAGGVGSPLH
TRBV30,AWSEENYGYT
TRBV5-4,ASSSGADGDQPQH
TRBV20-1,SALGGPNRI
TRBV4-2,ASSQDIQRGGTDTQY
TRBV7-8,ASSLASGAGNTIY
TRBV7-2,ASSLVATSTNEQF
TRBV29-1,SVELEGITEAF
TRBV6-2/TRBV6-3,ASSYSGVQGPEAF
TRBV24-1,ATSDEGNYGYT
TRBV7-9,ASSRGGAEAF
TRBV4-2,ASSLGQGRYTEAF
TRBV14,ASSQVASSGNTIY
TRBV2,ASSLLRGTPYNEQF
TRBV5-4,ASSRTSESYNEQF
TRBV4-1,ASSQRQGPGNTIY
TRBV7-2,ASSLAGYSNQPQH
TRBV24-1,ATSDTRISNQPQH
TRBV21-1,ASSPSGDRGRDYGYT
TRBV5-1,ASSLDGSHNTGELF
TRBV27,ASRKPGQGLEQY
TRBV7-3,ASSPFPASYYNEQF
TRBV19,ASSWSGGRPDTQY
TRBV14,ASSSRMGGEQF
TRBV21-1,ASSKKRTGREQAGASYNEQF
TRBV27,ASSLVVFGRVAEAF
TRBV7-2,ASSSRGLGETQY
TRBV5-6,ASSSLGGKGAYEQY
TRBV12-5,ASGLGSPIYEQY
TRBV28,ASSLGGASLFGQPQH
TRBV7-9,ASSDRGSYNEQF
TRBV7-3,ASSLGGQSATGELF
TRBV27,ASRGARSGRGYEQY
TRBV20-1,SASRDGEAF
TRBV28,ASSLPQGAGEKLF
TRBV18,ASSPPGVNEQY
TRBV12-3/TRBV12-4,ASSSPVIGYT
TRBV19,ASSGEAGKKFDTQY
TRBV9,ASSVEIGSPLH
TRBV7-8,ASSLLAGAPEQY
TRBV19,ASSIRAHEAF
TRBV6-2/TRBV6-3,ASSRSVLSSSYEQY
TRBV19,ASRPGGSNYGYT
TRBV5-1,ASNPVWGEPGELF
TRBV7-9,ASSASWGASSGANVLT